This is a list of T cell receptor beta chains from one sample in a study of blood T cell repertoires in COVID-19. Only in-frame clones appear in the TCRdb table, and some are missing; sequencing was by immunoSEQ multiplex PCR. Of about 170,000 clones listed, 83% were seen once; the top ten hold approximately 19%. Sample: peripheral blood. These receptors originate from a woman between 70 and 85 years old who had recovered from COVID-19. The CDR3 runs from the conserved cysteine through the conserved F or W. The D gene is left open where the match is weak. Clone sizes are given selectively: once, few, many, or a class where the clone is expanded.

clone_size: -; j_call: TRBJ2-7; v_call: TRBV10-3; cdr3_length: 16; d_call: TRBD1; cdr3_aa: CAIRPHRGENSYEQYF; cdr3_nt: TGTGCCATCCGGCCCCACAGGGGGGAAAACTCCTACGAGCAGTACTTC
clone_size: -; j_call: TRBJ1-2; v_call: TRBV29-1; cdr3_length: 11; d_call: -; cdr3_aa: CSVEPEEGYTF; cdr3_nt: TGCAGCGTTGAGCCCGAGGAGGGCTACACCTTC
clone_size: -; j_call: TRBJ1-6; v_call: TRBV5-4; cdr3_length: 16; d_call: -; cdr3_aa: CASSSRGAGINSPLHF; cdr3_nt: TGTGCCAGCAGCTCGCGGGGGGCAGGGATTAATTCACCCCTCCACTTT
clone_size: -; j_call: TRBJ1-2; v_call: TRBV28; cdr3_length: 13; d_call: TRBD1; cdr3_aa: CASNSQGGYGYTF; cdr3_nt: TGTGCCAGCAACTCGCAGGGGGGATATGGCTACACCTTC
clone_size: -; j_call: TRBJ2-3; v_call: TRBV7-9; cdr3_length: 18; d_call: TRBD2; cdr3_aa: CASSPPGLAGGLADTQYF; cdr3_nt: TGTGCCAGCAGCCCTCCGGGACTAGCGGGAGGGCTTGCAGATACGCAGTATTTT
clone_size: -; j_call: TRBJ1-3; v_call: TRBV9; cdr3_length: 15; d_call: -; cdr3_aa: CASSHPGLPGNTIYF; cdr3_nt: TGTGCCAGCAGCCATCCGGGTCTTCCTGGAAACACCATATATTTT
clone_size: -; j_call: TRBJ2-7; v_call: TRBV14; cdr3_length: 13; d_call: -; cdr3_aa: CASSQLVVGEQYF; cdr3_nt: TGTGCCAGCAGCCAGTTAGTAGTCGGCGAGCAGTACTTC
clone_size: -; j_call: TRBJ2-7; v_call: TRBV6-5; cdr3_length: 15; d_call: TRBD2; cdr3_aa: CASSYSGGLAYEQYF; cdr3_nt: TGTGCCAGCAGTTACTCAGGGGGACTAGCCTACGAGCAGTACTTC
clone_size: -; j_call: TRBJ1-2; v_call: TRBV6-1; cdr3_length: 14; d_call: -; cdr3_aa: CASSDGTRGYGYTF; cdr3_nt: TGTGCCAGCAGTGATGGGACCAGGGGCTATGGCTACACCTTC
clone_size: -; j_call: TRBJ2-1; v_call: TRBV5-1; cdr3_length: 14; d_call: -; cdr3_aa: CASSQGQAYNEQFF; cdr3_nt: TGCGCCAGCAGCCAGGGCCAGGCCTACAATGAGCAGTTCTTC
clone_size: -; j_call: TRBJ2-3; v_call: TRBV5-1; cdr3_length: 17; d_call: TRBD2; cdr3_aa: CASSPEGAGVLPDTQYF; cdr3_nt: TGCGCCAGCAGCCCCGAGGGTGCGGGGGTCCTCCCAGATACGCAGTATTTT
clone_size: -; j_call: TRBJ2-3; v_call: TRBV20-1; cdr3_length: 14; d_call: -; cdr3_aa: CSASHGVSTDTQYF; cdr3_nt: TGCAGTGCTAGTCACGGGGTTAGCACAGATACGCAGTATTTT
clone_size: -; j_call: TRBJ2-5; v_call: TRBV18; cdr3_length: 13; d_call: -; cdr3_aa: CASSPTTEETQYF; cdr3_nt: TGTGCCAGCTCCCCGACTACCGAAGAGACCCAGTACTTC
clone_size: -; j_call: TRBJ2-1; v_call: TRBV5-1; cdr3_length: 11; d_call: TRBD2; cdr3_aa: CATGTSGEQFF; cdr3_nt: TGCGCCACCGGGACTAGCGGGGAGCAGTTCTTC
clone_size: -; j_call: TRBJ1-1; v_call: TRBV11-1; cdr3_length: 13; d_call: -; cdr3_aa: CASSTQGNTEAFF; cdr3_nt: TGTGCCAGCAGCACACAGGGGAACACTGAAGCTTTCTTT
clone_size: -; j_call: TRBJ2-3; v_call: TRBV19; cdr3_length: 11; d_call: -; cdr3_aa: CASKDSADRYF; cdr3_nt: TGTGCCAGTAAGGACTCCGCGGACCGGTATTTT
clone_size: -; j_call: TRBJ2-7; v_call: TRBV27; cdr3_length: 15; d_call: -; cdr3_aa: CASSLGGAGPYEQYF; cdr3_nt: TGTGCCAGCAGTTTAGGCGGTGCGGGCCCCTACGAGCAGTACTTC
clone_size: -; j_call: TRBJ1-6; v_call: TRBV29-1; cdr3_length: 13; d_call: -; cdr3_aa: CSVGAAEGSPLHF; cdr3_nt: TGCAGCGTTGGGGCAGCCGAGGGTTCACCCCTCCACTTT
clone_size: -; j_call: TRBJ2-2; v_call: TRBV19; cdr3_length: 13; d_call: -; cdr3_aa: CASRLGGTGELFF; cdr3_nt: TGTGCCAGTAGACTGGGGGGCACCGGGGAGCTGTTTTTT
clone_size: -; j_call: TRBJ1-1; v_call: TRBV18; cdr3_length: 13; d_call: -; cdr3_aa: CASSPNRREEAFF; cdr3_nt: TGTGCCAGCTCACCAAACAGGAGAGAGGAAGCTTTCTTT
clone_size: -; j_call: TRBJ2-3; v_call: TRBV28; cdr3_length: 15; d_call: -; cdr3_aa: CASSSGGSRTDTQYF; cdr3_nt: TGTGCCAGCAGTTCCGGGGGTTCTCGCACAGATACGCAGTATTTT
clone_size: -; j_call: TRBJ2-7; v_call: TRBV7-8; cdr3_length: 14; d_call: -; cdr3_aa: CASSLSPGAGEQYF; cdr3_nt: TGTGCCAGCAGCTTATCCCCGGGAGCGGGCGAGCAGTACTTC
clone_size: -; j_call: TRBJ1-4; v_call: TRBV4-3; cdr3_length: 14; d_call: -; cdr3_aa: CASSQDRYNEKLFF; cdr3_nt: TGCGCCAGCAGCCAAGATCGCTATAATGAAAAACTGTTTTTT
clone_size: -; j_call: TRBJ2-2; v_call: TRBV5-1; cdr3_length: 12; d_call: -; cdr3_aa: CASSWRSGELFF; cdr3_nt: TGCGCCAGCAGTTGGAGGTCCGGGGAGCTGTTTTTT
clone_size: once; j_call: TRBJ2-6; v_call: TRBV14; cdr3_length: 13; d_call: -; cdr3_aa: CASSPRGANVLTF; cdr3_nt: TGTGCCAGCAGCCCGCGGGGGGCCAACGTCCTGACTTTC
clone_size: -; j_call: TRBJ2-7; v_call: TRBV19; cdr3_length: 18; d_call: TRBD2; cdr3_aa: CASSRRPASGSILHEQYF; cdr3_nt: TGTGCCAGTAGTCGGAGGCCGGCGAGCGGGAGTATTTTGCACGAGCAGTACTTC
clone_size: -; j_call: TRBJ2-2; v_call: TRBV19; cdr3_length: 14; d_call: TRBD1; cdr3_aa: CASSIDRVTGELFF; cdr3_nt: TGTGCCAGTAGTATCGACAGGGTCACCGGGGAGCTGTTTTTT
clone_size: -; j_call: TRBJ2-3; v_call: TRBV7-3; cdr3_length: 12; d_call: -; cdr3_aa: CASSLNRDTQYF; cdr3_nt: TGTGCCAGCAGCTTAAACCGGGATACGCAGTATTTT
clone_size: -; j_call: TRBJ2-5; v_call: TRBV5-1; cdr3_length: 14; d_call: TRBD2; cdr3_aa: CASEPGGNQETQYF; cdr3_nt: TGCGCCAGCGAACCGGGGGGGAACCAAGAGACCCAGTACTTC
clone_size: -; j_call: TRBJ2-7; v_call: TRBV3-1/TRBV3-2; cdr3_length: 17; d_call: TRBD2; cdr3_aa: CASSQDTLAGASYEQYF; cdr3_nt: TGTGCCAGCAGCCAAGATACCTTAGCGGGAGCGTCCTACGAGCAGTACTTC
clone_size: -; j_call: TRBJ2-1; v_call: TRBV5-4; cdr3_length: 15; d_call: -; cdr3_aa: CASSLGANSYNEQFF; cdr3_nt: TGTGCCAGCAGCTTGGGGGCGAACTCCTACAATGAGCAGTTCTTC
clone_size: -; j_call: TRBJ1-5; v_call: TRBV28; cdr3_length: 15; d_call: -; cdr3_aa: CASSFFRASNQPQHF; cdr3_nt: TGTGCCAGCAGTTTTTTCAGGGCAAGCAATCAGCCCCAGCATTTT
clone_size: once; j_call: TRBJ1-1; v_call: TRBV6-5; cdr3_length: 15; d_call: TRBD1; cdr3_aa: CASSSPDRGSTEAFF; cdr3_nt: TGTGCCAGCAGTTCCCCGGACAGGGGAAGCACTGAAGCTTTCTTT
clone_size: -; j_call: TRBJ2-7; v_call: TRBV6-5; cdr3_length: 13; d_call: TRBD1; cdr3_aa: CASTTGGRYEQYF; cdr3_nt: TGTGCCAGCACCACAGGGGGCCGGTACGAGCAGTACTTC
clone_size: -; j_call: TRBJ2-1; v_call: TRBV28; cdr3_length: 18; d_call: TRBD2; cdr3_aa: CASSPGLAGSFSYNEQFF; cdr3_nt: TGTGCCAGCAGTCCGGGACTAGCGGGAAGCTTCTCCTACAATGAGCAGTTCTTC
clone_size: -; j_call: TRBJ2-3; v_call: TRBV7-3; cdr3_length: 16; d_call: TRBD2; cdr3_aa: CASSQGLAGLSDTQYF; cdr3_nt: TGTGCCAGCAGCCAAGGACTAGCGGGGCTCTCAGATACGCAGTATTTT
clone_size: once; j_call: TRBJ2-3; v_call: TRBV5-6; cdr3_length: 11; d_call: -; cdr3_aa: CASSLSGWQYF; cdr3_nt: TGTGCCAGCAGCTTGTCGGGTTGGCAGTATTTT
clone_size: -; j_call: TRBJ1-4; v_call: TRBV7-2; cdr3_length: 15; d_call: -; cdr3_aa: CASRDTGRGGEKLFF; cdr3_nt: TGTGCCAGCAGGGATACAGGGAGGGGGGGTGAAAAACTGTTTTTT
clone_size: -; j_call: TRBJ2-7; v_call: TRBV18; cdr3_length: 15; d_call: TRBD1; cdr3_aa: CASSPLRTGKYEQYF; cdr3_nt: TGTGCCAGCTCACCACTTCGGACAGGGAAATACGAGCAGTACTTC
clone_size: -; j_call: TRBJ2-3; v_call: TRBV5-1; cdr3_length: 17; d_call: -; cdr3_aa: CASSPGFATAVSDTQYF; cdr3_nt: TGCGCCAGCAGCCCGGGGTTTGCCACAGCGGTATCAGATACGCAGTATTTT
clone_size: -; j_call: TRBJ2-1; v_call: TRBV6-5; cdr3_length: 15; d_call: -; cdr3_aa: CASSYVSSSYNEQFF; cdr3_nt: TGTGCCAGCAGTTACGTGTCGAGCTCCTACAATGAGCAGTTCTTC
clone_size: -; j_call: TRBJ1-4; v_call: TRBV5-4; cdr3_length: 16; d_call: -; cdr3_aa: CASSLGPGDTNEKLFF; cdr3_nt: TGTGCCAGCAGCTTGGGGCCAGGGGACACTAATGAAAAACTGTTTTTT
clone_size: -; j_call: TRBJ2-7; v_call: TRBV5-1; cdr3_length: 13; d_call: -; cdr3_aa: CASSEGPTGEQYF; cdr3_nt: TGCGCCAGCAGCGAGGGCCCTACGGGGGAGCAGTACTTC
clone_size: few; j_call: TRBJ1-5; v_call: TRBV2; cdr3_length: 14; d_call: -; cdr3_aa: CASTPTNSNQPQHF; cdr3_nt: TGTGCCAGCACCCCTACTAACAGCAATCAGCCCCAGCATTTT
clone_size: -; j_call: TRBJ1-3; v_call: TRBV7-9; cdr3_length: 14; d_call: TRBD1; cdr3_aa: CAYPGTGTGNTIYF; cdr3_nt: TGTGCCTACCCGGGGACAGGGACCGGAAACACCATATATTTT
clone_size: -; j_call: TRBJ2-5; v_call: TRBV7-2; cdr3_length: 14; d_call: TRBD2; cdr3_aa: CASSPGLAAETQYF; cdr3_nt: TGTGCCAGCAGCCCGGGACTAGCGGCAGAGACCCAGTACTTC
clone_size: -; j_call: TRBJ1-4; v_call: TRBV28; cdr3_length: 13; d_call: -; cdr3_aa: CATRRGPNEKLFF; cdr3_nt: TGTGCCACCCGGCGGGGGCCTAATGAAAAACTGTTTTTT